Below, 27 T cell receptor beta chains from the same sample are listed, as sequenced in a study of blood T cell repertoires in COVID-19. Libraries were prepared by immunoSEQ multiplex PCR; TCRdb keeps only in-frame clonotypes and omits some of them. Here the sample spans roughly 240,000 clones, 70% to 90% being singletons. Material for sequencing was PBMCs or T cells enriched from blood (not recorded which). All receptors derive from a man aged 50 to 59 who had been exposed to COVID-19.

The chain couples TRBV28 to TRBJ1-2; D gene unclear. This CDR3 is 16 amino acids long. The V gene lost 7 bases and the J gene lost 2 bases, with 20 bases spanning the gap. The germline CDR1 and CDR2 sequences are MDHEN and SYDVKM. CDR3: CASIPAGVRRNYGYTF. Written as DNA, the CDR3 is TGTGCCAGCATTCCAGCCGGGGTCAGAAGGAACTATGGCTACACCTTC.

The chain couples TRBV11-2 to TRBJ2-1; 14 nucleotides line up with TRBD2. V dropped 5 bases and J dropped 1; count of bases not matched to a gene: 10. CDR3 length: 19 amino acids. CDR1 and CDR2 (germline): SGHAT, FQNNGV. CDR3 nucleotides: TGTGCCAGCAGCCTCGAGACTAGCGGGAGGGCCGCGTCCTACAATGAGCAGTTCTTC. Translation gives CASSLETSGRAASYNEQFF.

This CDR3 is CASSLRVGSLYNEQFF. The CDR3 coding sequence is TGTGCCAGCAGTTTGAGGGTCGGATCCTTGTACAATGAGCAGTTCTTC. The chain recombines TRBV2 with TRBJ2-1, with D possibly being TRBD2 (5 bases). CDR1 and CDR2 (germline): SNHLY, FYNNEI. With 5 bases removed from V and 4 bases from J, the gap between germline ends came to 18 bases. There are 16 residues in the CDR3.

The chain links TRBV4-1 to TRBJ1-5, with 8 bases lining up with TRBD1. CDR3 size: 16 residues. The germline V gene has CDR1 MGHRA and CDR2 YSYEKL. Losses at the gene ends were 1 base for V and 5 bases for J; bases not matched to a gene: 7. CDR3 region: CASSQVNRGNYQPQHF. In nucleotides, the CDR3 is TGCGCCAGCAGCCAAGTAAACAGGGGGAACTATCAGCCCCAGCATTTT.

The rearrangement links TRBV19 to TRBJ1-6, with D tentatively TRBD1 (6 bases). V lost 6 bases, J lost 11 bases, and 11 bases lay in between. Germline values: CDR1 LNHDA, CDR2 SQIVND (reference sequence). The CDR3 extends over 12 amino acids. The CDR3 DNA reads TGTGCCAGTAGCCCACAGGGAGCACCCCTCCACTTT. Its translation is CASSPQGAPLHF. Full variable domain (remainder filled in from reference TRBV19 and TRBJ1-6): DGGITQSPKYLFRKEGQNVTLSCEQNLNHDAMYWYRQDPGQGLRLIYYSQIVNDFQKGDIAEGYSVSREKKESFPLTVTSAQKNPTAFYLCASSPQGAPLHFGNGTRLTVT.

The chain is built from TRBV18 and TRBJ1-5, with a possible D match to TRBD1 (6 bases). Germline V gene data show CDR1 as KGHSH and CDR2 as LQKENI. V was trimmed by 3 bases and J by 5 bases, leaving 20 bases between them. This CDR3 has 17 residues. This CDR3 reads CASSPVGTLKPDQPQHF. The DNA for the CDR3 is TGTGCCAGCTCACCGGTTGGGACATTAAAACCCGATCAGCCCCAGCATTTT.

The chain combines TRBV5-6 with TRBJ1-1, with D possibly being TRBD1 (6 bases). Germline V gene sequence: CDR1 SGHDT, CDR2 YYEEEE. V was trimmed by 4 bases and J by 4 bases, leaving 11 bases between them. The CDR3 extends over 13 amino acids. DNA for the CDR3: TGTGCCAGCAGCAGAACAGGGACCACTGAAGCTTTCTTT. It translates to CASSRTGTTEAFF.

This sequence joins TRBV6-5 and TRBJ1-2, with TRBD1 as a possible D gene (5 bases). Germline values: CDR1 MNHEY, CDR2 SVGAGI. The CDR3 contains 11 residues. With 5 bases removed from V and 7 bases from J, the gap between germline ends came to 8 bases. CDR3 coding DNA: TGTGCCAGCAGTCAGGGTTCTGGCTACACCTTC. As protein: CASSQGSGYTF.

The rearrangement joins TRBV6-5 to TRBJ1-2, with 9 nucleotides matching TRBD1. Germline V lookup: CDR1 MNHEY, CDR2 SVGAGI. The CDR3 runs to 15 residues. Trimming removed 7 bases from V and 4 bases from J; junction bases left unmatched: 10. The CDR3 DNA is TGTGCCAGCAAAACAGGGGGCAGTGCGGGCTATGGCTACACCTTC. Translation: CASKTGGSAGYGYTF.

The gene calls are TRBV2 and TRBJ2-3; 9 nucleotides line up with TRBD2. The CDR3 loop spans 15 amino acids. Germline CDR1 SNHLY, CDR2 FYNNEI. V lost 2 bases to trimming and J lost 5 bases; unmatched junction nucleotides: 5. The DNA for the CDR3 is TGTGCCAGCAGTGAACTAGCGGGGTTTCGAGATACGCAGTATTTT. This gives the protein CASSELAGFRDTQYF.

Only one count was recorded for this clone. This chain connects TRBV18 to TRBJ1-1; TRBD1 might be the D (5 bases). The CDR3 totals 14 residues. V lost 8 bases, J lost 0 bases, and 13 bases lay in between. Germline V gene data show CDR1 as KGHSH and CDR2 as LQKENI. CDR3 protein: CASEGAQMNTEAFF. The DNA of the CDR3 is TGTGCCAGCGAAGGGGCCCAGATGAACACTGAAGCTTTCTTT.

This clone was observed a single time. This chain links TRBV5-8 with TRBJ1-4; 8 nucleotides line up with TRBD1. CDR1 is SGHTS and CDR2 is YDEGEE in the germline V gene. The V gene end was trimmed by 3 bases and the J gene end by 4 bases; junction bases not matched to a gene: 5. This CDR3 has 15 residues. CDR3 nucleotide sequence: TGTGCCAGCAGCTCCCAGGGGGCCTTTAATGAAAAACTGTTTTTT. It specifies CASSSQGAFNEKLFF.

V usage is TRBV7-3 and J usage is TRBJ1-6, with 8 bases fitting TRBD1. The germline CDR1 and CDR2 sequences are SGHTA and FQGTGA. CDR3 length equals 14 residues. The V segment lost 2 bases and the J segment 7 bases; nucleotides outside the gene matches: 1. In DNA form, the CDR3 reads TGTGCCAGCAGCTTACAGGGGGCAAATTCACCCCTCCACTTT. This translates into CASSLQGANSPLHF.

The sample holds one count of this clone. The chain recombines TRBV5-1 with TRBJ2-7, with 11 nucleotides matching TRBD2. CDR3 size: 15 residues. Per germline, CDR1 SGHRS and CDR2 YFSETQ. The trim removed 1 base at V and 0 bases at J, leaving 0 bases unmatched. CDR3 DNA sequence: TGCGCCAGCAGCTTGACTAGCGGGGGCTCCTACGAGCAGTACTTC. Amino acids: CASSLTSGGSYEQYF.

This rearrangement joins TRBV24-1 to TRBJ1-5; the D gene is possibly TRBD1 (6 bases). Trimming pared 3 bases from V and 2 bases from J, leaving 10 bases between. The CDR3 runs to 15 residues. Germline V gives CDR1 KGHDR, CDR2 SFDVKD. CDR3 coding DNA: TGTGCCACCAGTGATGGGGGCGCGGGCAATCAGCCCCAGCATTTT. The encoded protein is CATSDGGAGNQPQHF.

The V and J genes are TRBV14 and TRBJ2-2, with TRBD1 matching over 9 bases. The CDR3 is 15 residues long. Trimming at V came to 7 bases and at J to 3 bases, leaving 6 bases not matched to a gene. Germline CDR1 reads SGHDN; CDR2 reads FVKESK. The CDR3 region is CASTPGTGHTGELFF. The DNA of the CDR3 is TGTGCCAGCACCCCTGGGACAGGGCACACCGGGGAGCTGTTTTTT.

The rearrangement uses TRBV29-1 and TRBJ2-5; D gene ambiguous. This CDR3 is 13 amino acids long. In germline, CDR1 is SQVTM, CDR2 ANQGSEA. Trimming removed 3 bases at V and 6 bases at J, with 14 bases between. CDR3 bases: TGCAGCGTTGAGCTACAGCTTCTAAAGACCCAGTACTTC. Translated: CSVELQLLKTQYF.

The rearrangement uses TRBV7-9 and TRBJ2-3, with TRBD2 as a possible D gene (6 bases). V shed 1 base and J shed 2 bases, with 13 bases lying between them. Germline V gene sequence: CDR1 SEHNR, CDR2 FQNEAQ (reference sequence). CDR3 length: 16 residues. The CDR3 DNA follows: TGTGCCAGCAGCTTAGTCGTGACTAGAGACACAGATACGCAGTATTTT. Translated: CASSLVVTRDTDTQYF.

The rearrangement uses TRBV10-1 and TRBJ1-1; D uncertain. Germline CDR1 and CDR2: WNHNN and SYGVQD (reference sequence). This CDR3 has 15 residues. V lost 4 bases and J lost 0, with 12 bases in between. The CDR3 is CASSAGDLMNTEAFF. The CDR3 DNA follows: TGCGCCAGCAGTGCAGGCGATCTAATGAACACTGAAGCTTTCTTT.

The rearrangement joins TRBV5-1 to TRBJ1-6; D possibly corresponds to TRBD1 (5 bases). The CDR3 runs to 16 residues. Germline CDR1 SGHRS, CDR2 YFSETQ. The V end lost 2 bases, the J end lost 5 bases, and 14 bases lay between the germline ends. In DNA form, the CDR3 reads TGCGCCAGCAGCTTACGCAGTGGGGGGGATAATTCACCCCTCCACTTT. Amino acid sequence: CASSLRSGGDNSPLHF.

The chain recombines TRBV28 with TRBJ2-5; no clear D gene. This CDR3 comprises 15 residues. Germline values: CDR1 MDHEN, CDR2 SYDVKM. Trimming removed 4 bases from V and 4 bases from J, with 16 bases in between. The CDR3 sequence: CASSSSGPTGETQYF. In nucleotides, the CDR3 is TGTGCCAGCAGTTCCTCGGGTCCCACGGGAGAGACCCAGTACTTC.

The V and J genes are TRBV9 and TRBJ1-4; 7 nucleotides line up with TRBD1. The CDR3 spans 15 residues. V was pared by 3 bases and J by 3 bases, with 5 bases of the junction left unmatched. Per the germline V gene, CDR1 is SGDLS and CDR2 is YYNGEE. The CDR3 coding sequence is TGTGCCAGCAGCGCGACGGACAGGCCTAATGAAAAACTGTTTTTT. Its translation is CASSATDRPNEKLFF.

This clone was seen a single time. The V gene is TRBV5-1, the J gene TRBJ1-4, with D tentatively TRBD1 (5 bases). This CDR3 is 15 amino acids long. Germline CDR1 and CDR2: SGHRS and YFSETQ. V was cut by 3 bases and J by 8 bases, with 17 bases left in between. The CDR3 DNA reads TGCGCCAGCAGCTGGCAGGGAAGGGTTATGGAAAAACTGTTTTTT. It encodes CASSWQGRVMEKLFF.

This rearrangement joins TRBV28 to TRBJ2-7; TRBD1 matches at 7 bases. This CDR3 comprises 15 residues. V trimming: 6 bases; J trimming: 6 bases; junction bases outside the gene matches: 14. Germline CDR1 reads MDHEN; CDR2 reads SYDVKM. CDR3 sequence reads: CASSSGGDRAFEQYV. The CDR3 coding sequence is TGTGCCAGCAGCTCTGGAGGCGACAGGGCTTTCGAGCAGTACGTC.

The chain joins TRBV2 to TRBJ1-1; D unresolved. CDR3 length equals 11 residues. Trimming removed 6 bases at V and 8 bases at J, with 10 bases between. Germline V gene lookup returns CDR1 SNHLY and CDR2 FYNNEI. The CDR3: CASSSLAEAFF. The CDR3 DNA sequence: TGTGCCAGCAGCTCCCTCGCGGAAGCTTTCTTT.

The chain has TRBV18 and TRBJ2-5; 8 positions agree with TRBD2. The CDR3 length is 15 residues. Germline loops: CDR1 KGHSH, CDR2 LQKENI. Trimming at V came to 1 base and at J to 4 bases, leaving 5 bases not matched to a gene. The CDR3 loop reads CASSPLGTSTETQYF. Written as DNA, the CDR3 is TGTGCCAGCTCACCACTCGGGACTAGTACAGAGACCCAGTACTTC.

The CDR3 region has the DNA TGTGCCAGCAACCAGGGTGGGGCAGGGACTACCTACGAGCAGTACTTC. Its protein product is CASNQGGAGTTYEQYF. V is TRBV7-8 and J is TRBJ2-7, with 7 bases that match TRBD2. V lost 7 bases and J lost 2; bases outside the gene matches: 14. CDR3 length equals 16 residues. Germline V lookup: CDR1 SGHVS, CDR2 FQNEAQ.